This TCR beta chain came from a study of T cell repertoires in cytomegalovirus infection. Whole-study context: CMV infection plus the matching HLA type was flagged by public TCR beta signatures. Study-level results: Ex vivo responses were dominated by HLA-C-restricted CMV-specific TCR beta clonotypes. Carriage of CMV together with the relevant HLA was identifiable through cumulative public TCR beta family frequency.

This clonotype has a count of ten or more. The antigen is unknown. This CDR3 contains 20 residues. The germline gives CDR1 SGHVS, CDR2 FQNEAQ. V trimming: 4 bases; J trimming: 1 base; junction bases outside the gene matches: 15. One entry per CDR3 protein results from TCRdb running MiXCR on the reads. The table records under 600,000 distinct CDR3 sequences, 16% of them present only once. This chain joins TRBV7-8 and TRBJ2-1; 11 bases map to TRBD2. Specimen: CD8+ T cells from PBMCs. This receptor was obtained from a human donor in good health (CMV status not recorded). Some clones in this sample may be carry-over from other donors' samples. The CDR3 DNA reads as TGTGCCAGCAGCTCGGCCTCGGCTAGCGGGAGGATTGCTTCCTACAATGAGCAGTTCTTC. Translation gives CASSSASASGRIASYNEQFF.